Following are 26 T cell receptor beta chains from one sample sequenced in a study of blood T cell repertoires in COVID-19 (TCRdb year 2020). Receptors were amplified or captured by the immunoSEQ multiplex PCR assay. The immuneACCESS repertoire file appears here via TCRdb, limited to in-frame rearrangements. These files lack a portion of the clones; in checked studies, under half of the deficit traces to unresolved V genes, and the cause of the others is not known. The sample table records around 70,000 clones; roughly 90% of these occur just once. 4.8% of the sample is held by the ten biggest clonotypes. The sample comprised peripheral blood. These receptors were collected from an older woman with active COVID-19.

This clone was seen only once. The rearrangement joins TRBV18 to TRBJ2-3; maybe TRBD2 (7 bases). Germline CDR1 is KGHSH and CDR2 is LQKENI. Trimming took 6 bases from V and 6 from J, leaving 13 bases between them. This CDR3 is 13 amino acids long. CDR3 loop: CASSRTRGDTQYF. The CDR3 DNA reads as TGTGCCAGCTCTCGGACTAGGGGGGATACGCAGTATTTT.

The chain combines TRBV5-1 with TRBJ2-1, with 15 positions matching TRBD2. V dropped 0 bases and J dropped 9; count of bases not matched to a gene: 4. The CDR3 sequence is 16 residues long. Looked up from germline, CDR1 is SGHRS and CDR2 is YFSETQ. The CDR3 region has the DNA TGCGCCAGCAGCTTGGACTGGACTAGCGGGAGGGGTGAGCAGTTCTTC. This translates into CASSLDWTSGRGEQFF. Looking up the rest from reference TRBV5-1 and TRBJ2-1 gives the full variable domain: KAGVTQTPRYLIKTRGQQVTLSCSPISGHRSVSWYQQTPGQGLQFLFEYFSETQRNKGNFPGRFSGRQFSNSRSEMNVSTLELGDSALYLCASSLDWTSGRGEQFFGPGTRLTVL.

This chain uses TRBV9 with TRBJ2-1; 11 bases match TRBD2. This CDR3 has 15 residues. With V trimmed by 8 bases and J by 10 bases, 14 bases remained unmatched. Germline V gene sequence: CDR1 SGDLS, CDR2 YYNGEE. CDR3 coding DNA: TGTGCCAGTGCCTCAGGGCTAGCGGGAGGAGGGGAGCAGTTCTTC. Protein: CASASGLAGGGEQFF.

The CDR3 loop reads CASSSGTGGEQYF. CDR3 nucleotides: TGTGCCAGCAGTTCCGGGACAGGGGGTGAGCAGTACTTC. The rearrangement uses TRBV6-6 and TRBJ2-7; 11 nucleotides match TRBD1. Germline CDR1 MNHNY, CDR2 SVGAGI (reference sequence). The CDR3 length is 13 residues. J was trimmed by 7 bases and V by 4 bases; bases with no gene match: 3.

This clone has just one count. The chain uses TRBV9 and TRBJ2-1, with TRBD2 identical over 9 bases. The CDR3 is 16 amino acids. Germline V gene lookup returns CDR1 SGDLS and CDR2 YYNGEE. V shed 0 bases and J 4 bases; nucleotides not matched to a gene: 5. The CDR3 bases are TGTGCCAGCAGCGTAGGGGCGGGAGGGATATACAATGAGCAGTTCTTC. This translates into CASSVGAGGIYNEQFF.

The CDR3 sequence is CASSLSWTSGTYEQYF. CDR3 nucleotides: TGTGCCAGCAGTTTATCCTGGACTAGCGGGACCTACGAGCAGTACTTC. This chain links TRBV27 with TRBJ2-7; TRBD2 aligns across 12 bases. Germline V CDR1 and CDR2: MNHEY, SMNVEV (reference sequence). The ends lost 0 bases at V and 2 bases at J; junction bases unmatched: 2. This CDR3 is 16 amino acids long.

The chain combines TRBV19 with TRBJ1-5; 7 nucleotides align to TRBD1. V was clipped by 4 bases and J by 1 base; unmatched bases: 10. Germline-derived CDR1 and CDR2 are LNHDA and SQIVND (reference sequence). CDR3 length: 17 residues. The CDR3 DNA sequence: TGTGCCAGTAGTACCAAGGGGGCAGGGGTAAGCAATCAGCCCCAGCATTTT. This encodes CASSTKGAGVSNQPQHF. Variable domain in full (rest from reference TRBV19 and TRBJ1-5): DGGITQSPKYLFRKEGQNVTLSCEQNLNHDAMYWYRQDPGQGLRLIYYSQIVNDFQKGDIAEGYSVSREKKESFPLTVTSAQKNPTAFYLCASSTKGAGVSNQPQHFGDGTRLSIL.

V gene TRBV14 combines with J gene TRBJ1-1; D gene ambiguous. Germline CDR1 is SGHDN and CDR2 is FVKESK. The CDR3 has 13 residues. Trimming pared 6 bases from V and 1 base from J, leaving 9 bases between. The CDR3 is CASSPSWNTEAFF. The CDR3 DNA follows: TGTGCCAGCAGTCCGTCCTGGAACACTGAAGCTTTCTTT. Using reference TRBV14 and TRBJ1-1 for the parts outside the CDR3, the full variable domain is EAGVTQFPSHSVIEKGQTVTLRCDPISGHDNLYWYRRVMGKEIKFLLHFVKESKQDESGMPNNRFLAERTGGTYSTLKVQPAELEDSGVYFCASSPSWNTEAFFGQGTRLTVV.

This clone was seen a handful of times. V and J are TRBV5-1 and TRBJ2-2; 9 bases map to TRBD2. The J segment lost 5 bases and the V segment lost 8 bases, leaving 4 bases of the junction unmatched. The CDR3 contains 13 residues. Germline CDR1 is SGHRS and CDR2 is YFSETQ. Written as DNA, the CDR3 is TGCGCCAGTCGCGGGGGGGCAACCGGGGAGCTGTTTTTT. It translates to CASRGGATGELFF.

The rearrangement joins TRBV5-6 to TRBJ2-7; TRBD2 agrees at 14 bases. The germline CDR1 and CDR2 sequences are SGHDT and YYEEEE. The CDR3 has 17 amino acids. With 4 bases clipped from V and 4 bases from J, the junction kept 10 bases outside the gene matches. The CDR3 is CASSQVGTSGSEYEQYF. CDR3 DNA: TGTGCCAGCAGCCAGGTCGGGACTAGCGGGAGTGAGTACGAGCAGTACTTC.

This clone was observed a handful of times. The J gene is TRBJ2-5, the V gene TRBV7-2, with D maybe TRBD2 (6 bases). V was pared by 0 bases and J by 5 bases, with 16 bases between. The CDR3 is 16 amino acids. Germline CDR1 and CDR2: SGHTA and FQGNSA. CDR3 loop: CASSLAQGPGAETQYF. Written as DNA, the CDR3 is TGTGCCAGCAGCTTAGCGCAGGGTCCGGGAGCGGAGACCCAGTACTTC.

CDR3 loop: CASSSGQGLAYEQYF. CDR3 sequence (DNA): TGTGCCAGCAGTTCGGGACAGGGGTTGGCCTACGAGCAGTACTTC. This chain uses TRBV6-2 or TRBV6-3 with TRBJ2-7, with 10 bases lining up with TRBD1. Germline V gene lookup returns CDR1 MNHEY and CDR2 SVGEGT. The CDR3 has 15 residues. V dropped 4 bases and J dropped 2; count of bases not matched to a gene: 5.

The gene calls are TRBV23-1 and TRBJ2-5, with unresolved D. TRBV23-1 is annotated as an ORF whose role is uncertain. The CDR3 has 16 amino acids. With 4 bases removed from V and 1 base from J, the gap between germline ends came to 16 bases. CDR3 sequence (DNA): TGCGCCAGCAGTCTTCTCCCTCCAGGCCCCCAAGAGACCCAGTACTTC. This sequence encodes CASSLLPPGPQETQYF.

The J gene is TRBJ2-1, the V gene TRBV5-1, with TRBD2 matching 10 bases. CDR1 is SGHRS, CDR2 YFSETQ, per germline. The CDR3 runs to 15 residues. V was clipped by 4 bases and J by 8 bases; unmatched bases: 9. The CDR3 spells CASSPGTSVRDEQFF. The CDR3 DNA reads as TGCGCCAGCAGCCCAGGGACTAGCGTTAGGGATGAGCAGTTCTTC.

The chain carries TRBV2 and TRBJ2-5, with D unresolved. From germline, CDR1 is SNHLY and CDR2 FYNNEI. The CDR3 extends over 13 amino acids. Trimming removed 2 bases at V and 7 bases at J, with 11 bases between. CDR3 DNA sequence: TGTGCCAGCAGTGAACCCTTCCTCGTGACCCAGTACTTC. This codes for CASSEPFLVTQYF.

J is TRBJ1-1 and V is TRBV30; 9 bases map to TRBD1. CDR3 size: 12 residues. Germline V gene sequence: CDR1 GTSNPN, CDR2 SVGIG (reference sequence). V was pared by 8 bases and J by 5 bases, with 6 bases of the junction left unmatched. The CDR3: CAGDRGGTEAFF. The CDR3 DNA follows: TGTGCCGGTGACAGGGGGGGGACTGAAGCTTTCTTT.

The chain employs TRBV5-1 and TRBJ2-1; 9 bases align to TRBD1. CDR3 length equals 16 residues. Unmatched junction bases numbered 12, after V lost 4 bases and J lost 7 bases. From germline, CDR1 is SGHRS and CDR2 YFSETQ. The CDR3 loop is CASSALPGQGLNEQFF. In DNA, the CDR3 is TGCGCCAGCAGCGCCCTACCGGGACAGGGTCTAAATGAGCAGTTCTTC.

The chain carries TRBV5-6 and TRBJ2-2; D possibly corresponds to TRBD2 (6 bases). The CDR3 spans 15 residues. From germline, CDR1 is SGHDT and CDR2 YYEEEE. Trimming took off 0 bases at V and 4 bases at J, with 10 bases between the two ends. In DNA, the CDR3 is TGTGCCAGCAGCTTGGTACCGGGAGCCACCGGGGAGCTGTTTTTT. The encoded protein is CASSLVPGATGELFF.

The V call is TRBV9, the J call TRBJ2-7; 9 bases match TRBD2. Germline V gives CDR1 SGDLS, CDR2 YYNGEE. V dropped 0 bases and J dropped 9; count of bases not matched to a gene: 7. The CDR3 sequence is 14 residues long. In DNA form, the CDR3 reads TGTGCCAGCAGCGTAGCGGGGACTAGCAGCGTGCAGTACTTC. This encodes CASSVAGTSSVQYF. The full variable domain, with the rest looked up from reference TRBV9 and TRBJ2-7, is DSGVTQTPKHLITATGQRVTLRCSPRSGDLSVYWYQQSLDQGLQFLIQYYNGEERAKGNILERFSAQQFPDLHSELNLSSLELGDSALYFCASSVAGTSSVQYFGPGTRLTVT.

This rearrangement joins TRBV19 to TRBJ2-1; 8 bases line up with TRBD1. Germline V lookup: CDR1 LNHDA, CDR2 SQIVND (reference sequence). Trimming at V came to 7 bases and at J to 6 bases, leaving 8 bases not matched to a gene. The CDR3 length is 14 residues. CDR3 DNA sequence: TGTGCCAGTAAGGGGACAGGTACTACCAATGAGCAGTTCTTC. Translated, it gives CASKGTGTTNEQFF.

This clone came up once. The chain couples TRBV5-1 to TRBJ2-5; D perhaps matches TRBD1 (6 bases). The CDR3 loop spans 14 amino acids. Germline V gene sequence: CDR1 SGHRS, CDR2 YFSETQ. V was cut by 3 bases and J by 2 bases, with 11 bases left in between. The CDR3 bases are TGCGCCAGCAGCTCCGGACAGTTACAAGAGACCCAGTACTTC. It codes for CASSSGQLQETQYF.

J is TRBJ2-1 and V is TRBV4-1; 8 positions match TRBD2. This CDR3 region has 18 residues. Unmatched junction bases numbered 17, after V lost 2 bases and J lost 8 bases. Germline lookup yields CDR1 MGHRA and CDR2 YSYEKL. The CDR3 protein is CASSQRAGEVSGADEQFF. The CDR3 bases are TGCGCCAGCAGCCAAAGAGCGGGAGAGGTGTCGGGAGCAGATGAGCAGTTCTTC.

The chain links TRBV29-1 to TRBJ1-2; D uncertain. CDR3 length: 15 amino acids. Germline V CDR1 and CDR2: SQVTM, ANQGSEA. V lost 4 bases to trimming and J lost 8 bases, with 23 bases between them. In DNA, the CDR3 is TGCAGCGTTGTTCGCCCCGCAAGCCAATCTTTGGGCTACACCTTC. Amino acids: CSVVRPASQSLGYTF.

The chain carries TRBV11-2 and TRBJ2-1; 11 bases line up with TRBD2. CDR3 size: 17 residues. Per germline, CDR1 SGHAT and CDR2 FQNNGV. V trimming: 7 bases; J trimming: 7 bases; junction bases outside the gene matches: 15. CDR3 protein: CASTQTRRGLAENEQFF. The CDR3 nucleotides are TGTGCCAGCACGCAAACTAGACGGGGACTAGCGGAAAATGAGCAGTTCTTC.

The chain is built from TRBV5-1 and TRBJ2-3; D is perhaps TRBD1 (7 bases). Germline V CDR1 and CDR2: SGHRS, YFSETQ. CDR3 length: 13 amino acids. The V end lost 9 bases, the J end lost 1 base, and 12 bases lay between the germline ends. The CDR3 is CATSGGRTDTQYF. In DNA form, the CDR3 reads TGCGCCACTTCAGGGGGGCGCACAGATACGCAGTATTTT.

This clone was seen a few times. The chain links TRBV12-3 or TRBV12-4 to TRBJ1-5, with D possibly TRBD1 on 5 matching bases. The CDR3 is made up of 13 amino acids. The V end was cut by 1 base, the J end by 11 bases, with 12 bases between. The CDR3 region is CASSLGGVSTQHF. The CDR3, as DNA: TGTGCCAGCAGTTTAGGGGGGGTCAGTACCCAGCATTTT.